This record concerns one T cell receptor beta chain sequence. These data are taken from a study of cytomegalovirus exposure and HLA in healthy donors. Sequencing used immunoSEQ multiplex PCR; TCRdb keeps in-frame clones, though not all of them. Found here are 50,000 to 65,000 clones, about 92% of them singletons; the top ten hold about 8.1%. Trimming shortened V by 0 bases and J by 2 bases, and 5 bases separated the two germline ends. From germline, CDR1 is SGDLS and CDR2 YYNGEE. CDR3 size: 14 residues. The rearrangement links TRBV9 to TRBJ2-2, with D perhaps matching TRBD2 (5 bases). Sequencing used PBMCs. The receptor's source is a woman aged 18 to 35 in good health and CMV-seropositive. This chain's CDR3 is CASSVGTNTGELFF. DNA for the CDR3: TGTGCCAGCAGCGTAGGGACTAACACCGGGGAGCTGTTTTTT.